This T cell receptor (beta chain) was profiled in a study of identifying expanded T cells in peripheral blood. Findings and caveats of the study: Variance in clone template counts between approximately two-week samples significantly increased with total template count across all healthy donors.

CDR1 and CDR2 from the germline V gene are MNHEY and SMNVEV (reference sequence). The CDR3 is 15 residues long. The ends lost 2 bases at V and 5 bases at J; junction bases unmatched: 7. To note about this clone: Its specificity is unknown.

Sequencing was performed with immunoSEQ multiplex PCR; in TCRdb, only in-frame clones are kept and a portion is missing. The table has 100,000 to 150,000 clones, approximately 86% seen once. The specimen sequenced was blood. J is TRBJ2-5 and V is TRBV27; 8 nucleotides line up with TRBD2. The TCR comes from a person between 18 and 75 years old in good health. For the CDR3, the DNA is TGTGCCAGCAGTTTAACCCGGGGGGGGCGTGAGACCCAGTACTTC. Translated, it gives CASSLTRGGRETQYF.